The 2 T cell receptor beta chains below come from one sample, sequenced in a study of sequential checkpoint blockade in melanoma. The repertoire was sequenced with immunoSEQ multiplex PCR; TCRdb's copy has only in-frame clones and lacks some. The sample carries about 20,000 clones, approximately 58% recorded once. Indicated treatment: randomized to nivolumab then ipilimumab (arm A) or the reverse (arm B). The sample was CD8+ T cells sorted from blood (inferred from file names), taken from a patient given nivolumab and ipilimumab in sequence. Receptors were obtained from a human donor with melanoma.

The rearrangement uses TRBV27 and TRBJ2-5; TRBD1 aligns across 8 bases. Germline trimming cut 5 bases from V and 0 bases from J; bases unmatched to any gene: 11. There are 17 residues in the CDR3. CDR1 and CDR2 from the germline V gene are MNHEY and SMNVEV (reference sequence). The CDR3: CASSNQGAPLHQETQYF. CDR3 DNA sequence: TGTGCCAGCAGTAACCAGGGGGCACCCCTACACCAAGAGACCCAGTACTTC.

The rearrangement uses TRBV28 and TRBJ2-2; D possibly corresponds to TRBD2 (5 bases). Looked up from germline, CDR1 is MDHEN and CDR2 is SYDVKM. V lost 2 bases to trimming and J lost 0 bases, with 10 bases between them. This CDR3 has 16 amino acids. The CDR3 loop reads CASSLEGPPNTGELFF. CDR3 sequence (DNA): TGTGCCAGCAGTTTAGAGGGTCCCCCGAACACCGGGGAGCTGTTTTTT.